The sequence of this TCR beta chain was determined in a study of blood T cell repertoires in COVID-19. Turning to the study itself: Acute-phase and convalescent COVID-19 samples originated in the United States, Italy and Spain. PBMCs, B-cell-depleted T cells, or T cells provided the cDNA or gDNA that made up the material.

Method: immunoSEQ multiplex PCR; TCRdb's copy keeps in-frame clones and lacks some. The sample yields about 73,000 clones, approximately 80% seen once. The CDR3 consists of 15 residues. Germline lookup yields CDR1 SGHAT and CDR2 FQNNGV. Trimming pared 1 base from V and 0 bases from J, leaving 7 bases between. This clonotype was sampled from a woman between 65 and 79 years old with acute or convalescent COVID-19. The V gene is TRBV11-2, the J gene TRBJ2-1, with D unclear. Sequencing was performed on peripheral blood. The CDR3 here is CASSLGASSYNEQFF. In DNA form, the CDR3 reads TGTGCCAGCAGCTTAGGTGCTAGCTCCTACAATGAGCAGTTCTTC.